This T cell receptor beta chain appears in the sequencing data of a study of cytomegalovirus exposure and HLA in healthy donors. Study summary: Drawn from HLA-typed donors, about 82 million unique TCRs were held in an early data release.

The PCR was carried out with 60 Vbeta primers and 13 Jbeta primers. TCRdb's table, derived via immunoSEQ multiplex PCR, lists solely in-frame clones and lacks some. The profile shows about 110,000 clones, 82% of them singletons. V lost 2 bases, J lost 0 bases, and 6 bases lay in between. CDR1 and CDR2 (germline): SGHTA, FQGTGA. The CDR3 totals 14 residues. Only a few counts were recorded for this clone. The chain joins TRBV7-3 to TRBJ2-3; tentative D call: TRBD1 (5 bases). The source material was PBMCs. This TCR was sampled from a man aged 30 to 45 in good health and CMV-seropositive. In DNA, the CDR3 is TGTGCCAGCAGCTTATCAGGGAGCACAGATACGCAGTATTTT. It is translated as CASSLSGSTDTQYF.